The rows below give T cell receptor beta chains drawn from one sample of a study of identical twins. In TCRdb, the 5' RACE reads were re-called with MiXCR into one record per CDR3 protein. Of some 600,000 distinct CDR3 sequences in the sample, under 8.5% are singletons; the top ten hold over 1.5%. These data were also filed under a second study, of yellow fever vaccine responses in identical twins.

The specimen sequenced was PBMCs. The receptors were sampled from a young woman in good health. CDR3s include the opening cysteine and the closing phenylalanine or tryptophan. The order of the fields is CDR3 DNA, CDR3 protein, J gene, D gene, clone size, V gene. The D gene is left open where the match is weak. A row's size may be missing; if present it is once, few, many or a size class.

cdr3_nt: TGTGCCAGCAGTTCCACCACAGGGGGCGGGGAAGCTTTCTTT; cdr3_aa: CASSSTTGGGEAFF; j_call: TRBJ1-1; d_call: TRBD1; clone_size: few; v_call: TRBV12-3/TRBV12-4
cdr3_nt: TGTGCCAGCATCACCCCCGGTGGCTACACCTTC; cdr3_aa: CASITPGGYTF; j_call: TRBJ1-2; d_call: .; clone_size: .; v_call: TRBV12-3/TRBV12-4
cdr3_nt: TGTGCCAGCAGAGCCGACAGGGTGAACACTGAAGCTTTCTTT; cdr3_aa: CASRADRVNTEAFF; j_call: TRBJ1-1; d_call: TRBD1; clone_size: few; v_call: TRBV12-3/TRBV12-4
cdr3_nt: TGCGCCAGCAGCTTGAAAAGCGTTGCCCCCACAGATACGCAGTATTTT; cdr3_aa: CASSLKSVAPTDTQYF; j_call: TRBJ2-3; d_call: .; clone_size: .; v_call: TRBV5-1
cdr3_nt: TGTGCCATCAGTGCGGCTAGTGGGAGAGATACGCAGTATTTT; cdr3_aa: CAISAASGRDTQYF; j_call: TRBJ2-3; d_call: .; clone_size: few; v_call: TRBV10-3
cdr3_nt: TGTGCCAGCAGTTCCGTGGACAGAGGAAGTGGGACCCAGTACTTC; cdr3_aa: CASSSVDRGSGTQYF; j_call: TRBJ2-5; d_call: .; clone_size: .; v_call: TRBV28
cdr3_nt: TGCAGTGCACTGGGACTAGCGGGGGACAGGGAGCAGTTCTTC; cdr3_aa: CSALGLAGDREQFF; j_call: TRBJ2-1; d_call: TRBD2; clone_size: few; v_call: TRBV20-1
cdr3_nt: TGTGCCAGTAGTATGGGCGGGAGAGTCTACGAGCAGTACTTC; cdr3_aa: CASSMGGRVYEQYF; j_call: TRBJ2-7; d_call: TRBD2; clone_size: few; v_call: TRBV19
cdr3_nt: TGTGCCAGCAGCGTCCAGACTCCCCCCTACACAGATACGCAGTATTTT; cdr3_aa: CASSVQTPPYTDTQYF; j_call: TRBJ2-3; d_call: .; clone_size: .; v_call: TRBV9
cdr3_nt: TGTGCCAGCAGTTACCCCCTCGAGGGGGAGGCCAGCACAGATACGCAGTATTTT; cdr3_aa: CASSYPLEGEASTDTQYF; j_call: TRBJ2-3; d_call: .; clone_size: few; v_call: TRBV6-5
cdr3_nt: TGTGCCAGCAGCGCCGACGGACAGGGTGGACGCGAGCAGTACTTC; cdr3_aa: CASSADGQGGREQYF; j_call: TRBJ2-7; d_call: TRBD1; clone_size: few; v_call: TRBV9
cdr3_nt: TGTGCCAGCAGCGTAGGAGAGACAAGGGGCATTCAGTACTTC; cdr3_aa: CASSVGETRGIQYF; j_call: TRBJ2-4; d_call: .; clone_size: many; v_call: TRBV9
cdr3_nt: TGTGCCAGCAGCATGTTCAACAGGTCCAATGAGCAGTTCTTC; cdr3_aa: CASSMFNRSNEQFF; j_call: TRBJ2-1; d_call: .; clone_size: .; v_call: TRBV21-1
cdr3_nt: TGTGCCAGCAGTTTAAACTTGTACTCCTACAATGAGCAGTTCTTC; cdr3_aa: CASSLNLYSYNEQFF; j_call: TRBJ2-1; d_call: .; clone_size: many; v_call: TRBV12-3/TRBV12-4
cdr3_nt: TGTGCCAGCAGTTACCCCCCTGACAGGGGTACTCGGGAGACCCAGTACTTC; cdr3_aa: CASSYPPDRGTRETQYF; j_call: TRBJ2-5; d_call: TRBD1; clone_size: .; v_call: TRBV6-5
cdr3_nt: TGTGCCAGCAGTGAGGCTCCCATGGGGGAGACCCAGTACTTC; cdr3_aa: CASSEAPMGETQYF; j_call: TRBJ2-5; d_call: .; clone_size: .; v_call: TRBV2
cdr3_nt: TGCGCCAGCAGCTTGTTGGGTATAGGATGGGACACCGGGGAGCTGTTTTTT; cdr3_aa: CASSLLGIGWDTGELFF; j_call: TRBJ2-2; d_call: .; clone_size: many; v_call: TRBV5-1
cdr3_nt: TGTGCCAGCAGCAAAGGGGACAGGGACTACGAGCAGTACTTC; cdr3_aa: CASSKGDRDYEQYF; j_call: TRBJ2-7; d_call: .; clone_size: few; v_call: TRBV21-1
cdr3_nt: TGTGCCAGCAGGCGGGATTCCGGGCACGGGGAGCTGTTTTTT; cdr3_aa: CASRRDSGHGELFF; j_call: TRBJ2-2; d_call: .; clone_size: few; v_call: TRBV12-3/TRBV12-4
cdr3_nt: TGTGCCAGCGGCAGGGGACAAACAGATACGCAGTATTTT; cdr3_aa: CASGRGQTDTQYF; j_call: TRBJ2-3; d_call: .; clone_size: .; v_call: TRBV13
cdr3_nt: TGCGCCAGCAGCCAAGAAACTAGCGGGGGACGCACAGATACGCAGTATTTT; cdr3_aa: CASSQETSGGRTDTQYF; j_call: TRBJ2-3; d_call: TRBD2; clone_size: many; v_call: TRBV4-1
cdr3_nt: TGCAGTGCTACCCCGGGACAGGGGGCCGTAGATACGCAGTATTTT; cdr3_aa: CSATPGQGAVDTQYF; j_call: TRBJ2-3; d_call: TRBD1; clone_size: .; v_call: TRBV20-1
cdr3_nt: TGTGCCAGCAGTGAATTACTGGCGCGAGTCACAGATACGCAGTATTTT; cdr3_aa: CASSELLARVTDTQYF; j_call: TRBJ2-3; d_call: .; clone_size: many; v_call: TRBV6-1
cdr3_nt: TGCGCCAGCAGCAGGGACGACGGGACAGCTAACTATGGCTACACCTTC; cdr3_aa: CASSRDDGTANYGYTF; j_call: TRBJ1-2; d_call: TRBD1; clone_size: many; v_call: TRBV5-1
cdr3_nt: TGTGCCAGCAGTGACGGTAGGGGGTCGGACGGGGAGCTGTTTTTT; cdr3_aa: CASSDGRGSDGELFF; j_call: TRBJ2-2; d_call: .; clone_size: many; v_call: TRBV6-4
cdr3_nt: TGCAGCGTGGACAGGGGATGGACGGGGACAGATACGCAGTATTTT; cdr3_aa: CSVDRGWTGTDTQYF; j_call: TRBJ2-3; d_call: TRBD1; clone_size: many; v_call: TRBV29-1
cdr3_nt: TGTGCCAGCTCAGTACAGGGGACGTATGGCTACACCTTC; cdr3_aa: CASSVQGTYGYTF; j_call: TRBJ1-2; d_call: TRBD1; clone_size: many; v_call: TRBV18
cdr3_nt: TGTGCCAGCAGCTTAAAGGAGCATGAGCAGTTCTTC; cdr3_aa: CASSLKEHEQFF; j_call: TRBJ2-1; d_call: .; clone_size: few; v_call: TRBV7-9
cdr3_nt: TGCAGTGCTAGACACGGGACAACGAACACCGGGGAGCTGTTTTTT; cdr3_aa: CSARHGTTNTGELFF; j_call: TRBJ2-2; d_call: .; clone_size: few; v_call: TRBV20-1
cdr3_nt: TGTGCCAGCAGTTTATGTGACAGGGTATATGAGACCCAGTACTTC; cdr3_aa: CASSLCDRVYETQYF; j_call: TRBJ2-5; d_call: TRBD1; clone_size: few; v_call: TRBV27
cdr3_nt: TGCAGCGTTGAAATTCCAGGGAGGCCTGAAGCTTTCTTT; cdr3_aa: CSVEIPGRPEAFF; j_call: TRBJ1-1; d_call: .; clone_size: .; v_call: TRBV29-1
cdr3_nt: TGCGCCAGCAGCTTGGCATCCAACCTCGAGCAGTACTTC; cdr3_aa: CASSLASNLEQYF; j_call: TRBJ2-7; d_call: .; clone_size: many; v_call: TRBV5-1
cdr3_nt: TGTGCCAGCACACCTGCGGGACTAGCGGTAAACACCGGGGAGCTGTTTTTT; cdr3_aa: CASTPAGLAVNTGELFF; j_call: TRBJ2-2; d_call: TRBD2; clone_size: many; v_call: TRBV12-3/TRBV12-4
cdr3_nt: TGTGCCAGCAGCTACGGACTAGCGCAGTTCTTC; cdr3_aa: CASSYGLAQFF; j_call: TRBJ2-1; d_call: TRBD2; clone_size: .; v_call: TRBV7-2
cdr3_nt: TGTGCCAGCAGCTTAATTAGGAACATTCAGTACTTC; cdr3_aa: CASSLIRNIQYF; j_call: TRBJ2-4; d_call: .; clone_size: .; v_call: TRBV7-2
cdr3_nt: TGTGCCAGCAGCTCCGGGGCTGCCGGGGACGGTACGCAGTATTTT; cdr3_aa: CASSSGAAGDGTQYF; j_call: TRBJ2-3; d_call: .; clone_size: few; v_call: TRBV6-1
cdr3_nt: TGCGCCAGCTCGGGACAGGGAAACACCGGGGAGCTGTTTTTT; cdr3_aa: CASSGQGNTGELFF; j_call: TRBJ2-2; d_call: TRBD1; clone_size: many; v_call: TRBV10-2
cdr3_nt: TGTGCCAGCAGCCGCCAACTGGGCAGCCTCGGGGAGCTGTTTTTT; cdr3_aa: CASSRQLGSLGELFF; j_call: TRBJ2-2; d_call: .; clone_size: few; v_call: TRBV3-1
cdr3_nt: TGCAGTGCTAGAGACAATTCAGGGTCCAATCAGCCCCAGCATTTT; cdr3_aa: CSARDNSGSNQPQHF; j_call: TRBJ1-5; d_call: .; clone_size: few; v_call: TRBV20-1
cdr3_nt: TGTGCCAGCAGGGGGAACTCCTACGAGCAGTACTTC; cdr3_aa: CASRGNSYEQYF; j_call: TRBJ2-7; d_call: .; clone_size: few; v_call: TRBV7-9
cdr3_nt: TGTGCCAGCAGCTTAGGACTAGCGGGAGATTTTCGCTACGAGCAGTACTTC; cdr3_aa: CASSLGLAGDFRYEQYF; j_call: TRBJ2-7; d_call: TRBD2; clone_size: few; v_call: TRBV7-9
cdr3_nt: TGTGCCAGCAACTCGAGGGGCACAGATACGCAGTATTTT; cdr3_aa: CASNSRGTDTQYF; j_call: TRBJ2-3; d_call: .; clone_size: many; v_call: TRBV12-3/TRBV12-4
cdr3_nt: TGTGCCAGCAGTGAGGACCGTTCCAGAATTAACTATGGCTACACCTTC; cdr3_aa: CASSEDRSRINYGYTF; j_call: TRBJ1-2; d_call: .; clone_size: few; v_call: TRBV6-1
cdr3_nt: TGCAGTGCTAGAGACCTGATCAGGTCGACGGGGACTGAAGCTTTCTTT; cdr3_aa: CSARDLIRSTGTEAFF; j_call: TRBJ1-1; d_call: .; clone_size: few; v_call: TRBV20-1
cdr3_nt: TGCAGTGAGAGGGACAGTCGTAATTCACCCCTCCACTTT; cdr3_aa: CSERDSRNSPLHF; j_call: TRBJ1-6; d_call: TRBD1; clone_size: few; v_call: TRBV20-1
cdr3_nt: TGCAGTGCTACCACATACCTTGGCTACACCTTC; cdr3_aa: CSATTYLGYTF; j_call: TRBJ1-2; d_call: .; clone_size: many; v_call: TRBV20-1
cdr3_nt: TGCAGTGCTCGGACTAGCGAGCCCTACGAGCAGTACTTC; cdr3_aa: CSARTSEPYEQYF; j_call: TRBJ2-7; d_call: TRBD2; clone_size: few; v_call: TRBV20-1
cdr3_nt: TGTGCCACCAGCAGGGGGACAGGGGTGACTGAAGCTTTCTTT; cdr3_aa: CATSRGTGVTEAFF; j_call: TRBJ1-1; d_call: TRBD1; clone_size: .; v_call: TRBV15
cdr3_nt: TGTGCCAGCAGTTTTCGGTGGAGCCCGGACTCAAATCAGCCCCAGCATTTT; cdr3_aa: CASSFRWSPDSNQPQHF; j_call: TRBJ1-5; d_call: .; clone_size: many; v_call: TRBV12-3/TRBV12-4
cdr3_nt: TGTGCCAGCAGTTTAGACAGGGTGGCCTACAATGAGCAGTTCTTC; cdr3_aa: CASSLDRVAYNEQFF; j_call: TRBJ2-1; d_call: .; clone_size: many; v_call: TRBV12-3/TRBV12-4
cdr3_nt: TGTGCCAGCAGCAGCAACGGGAAGACTAGCGGACAGTCCACAGATACGCAGTATTTT; cdr3_aa: CASSSNGKTSGQSTDTQYF; j_call: TRBJ2-3; d_call: TRBD2; clone_size: few; v_call: TRBV11-1
cdr3_nt: TGTGCCAGCAGTGTCAGGAGAGATAGTAACTATGGCTACACCTTC; cdr3_aa: CASSVRRDSNYGYTF; j_call: TRBJ1-2; d_call: .; clone_size: few; v_call: TRBV27
cdr3_nt: TGTGCCAGCAGTTTACAGGACGCGGGGACCCAGTACTTC; cdr3_aa: CASSLQDAGTQYF; j_call: TRBJ2-5; d_call: .; clone_size: few; v_call: TRBV12-3/TRBV12-4
cdr3_nt: TGTGCCAGCACGGTCCTGGAGGATCAGCCCCAGCATTTT; cdr3_aa: CASTVLEDQPQHF; j_call: TRBJ1-5; d_call: .; clone_size: .; v_call: TRBV2
cdr3_nt: TGTGCCAGCAGTTTAACCGGGACTTCAGAACGGTACTTC; cdr3_aa: CASSLTGTSERYF; j_call: TRBJ2-5; d_call: .; clone_size: many; v_call: TRBV12-3/TRBV12-4
cdr3_nt: TGTGCCAGCAGCGTACTAGCGGGAGCGGGTGAGCAGTACTTC; cdr3_aa: CASSVLAGAGEQYF; j_call: TRBJ2-7; d_call: TRBD2; clone_size: .; v_call: TRBV2
cdr3_nt: TGTGCCAGCAGCGTAAGTAGCGGGGGCTCCTACGAGCAGTACTTC; cdr3_aa: CASSVSSGGSYEQYF; j_call: TRBJ2-7; d_call: TRBD2; clone_size: many; v_call: TRBV9